One and the same sample provided the 19 T cell receptor beta chains below, sequenced in a study of cytomegalovirus exposure and HLA in healthy donors. Both 60 Vbeta primers and 13 Jbeta primers went into the PCR. Sequenced by immunoSEQ multiplex PCR; TCRdb stores in-frame clones only, minus some. The sample consists of tens of thousands of clones, 60% to 80% of them appearing once. Material for sequencing was PBMCs. Every receptor here comes from a woman in her fifties or sixties in good health and CMV-seropositive.

J is TRBJ1-4 and V is TRBV28; no definite D call. The CDR3 extends over 18 amino acids. CDR1 is MDHEN and CDR2 is SYDVKM in the germline V gene. Trimming shortened V by 4 bases and J by 6 bases, and 24 bases separated the two germline ends. DNA of the CDR3: TGTGCCAGCAGTTCCCTTTATAGTTTTGAGGCGCTGGATGAAAAACTGTTTTTT. This encodes CASSSLYSFEALDEKLFF.

The gene calls are TRBV19 and TRBJ1-2; no reliable D call. Trimming cost V 4 bases and J 8 bases, with 20 bases left between them. Germline loops: CDR1 LNHDA, CDR2 SQIVND (reference sequence). The CDR3 loop spans 15 amino acids. CDR3: CASSTVRAQNPGYTF. Here the CDR3 DNA reads TGTGCCAGTAGTACGGTGAGGGCGCAGAATCCGGGCTACACCTTC.

The V and J genes are TRBV27 and TRBJ2-7; D ambiguous. The CDR3 covers 13 residues. Trimming shortened V by 3 bases and J by 2 bases, and 8 bases separated the two germline ends. Germline values: CDR1 MNHEY, CDR2 SMNVEV (reference sequence). CDR3 amino acids: CASSFGRPYEQYF. DNA for the CDR3: TGTGCCAGCAGTTTCGGCAGGCCCTACGAGCAGTACTTC.

The chain couples TRBV15 to TRBJ2-1, with 8 bases matching TRBD2. Germline trimming cut 1 base from V and 8 bases from J; bases unmatched to any gene: 7. CDR1 and CDR2 from the germline V gene are LNHNV and YYDKDF (reference sequence). The CDR3 spans 15 residues. Here the CDR3 reads CATSRAAGVWDEQFF. The CDR3 region has the DNA TGTGCCACCAGCAGAGCAGCGGGAGTTTGGGATGAGCAGTTCTTC.

This clone came up a few times. The V call is TRBV28, the J call TRBJ1-1; TRBD1 aligns across 7 bases. This CDR3 contains 14 residues. Per germline, CDR1 MDHEN and CDR2 SYDVKM. The CDR3 DNA sequence: TGTGGGGCTTCAGGGGGTTCAATGAACACTGAAGCTTTCTTT. Protein product: CGASGGSMNTEAFF.

This chain connects TRBV10-3 to TRBJ2-3, with 10 bases lining up with TRBD1. The V segment lost 0 bases and the J segment 3 bases; nucleotides outside the gene matches: 3. The germline V gene has CDR1 ENHRY and CDR2 SYGVKD. The CDR3 length is 16 residues. The CDR3 DNA sequence: TGTGCCATCAGTGAGTCGCCGGGACAGGGGACAGATACGCAGTATTTT. It is translated as CAISESPGQGTDTQYF.

The rearrangement uses TRBV11-2 and TRBJ2-7; TRBD2 agrees at 13 bases. The ends lost 5 bases at V and 4 bases at J; junction bases unmatched: 8. This CDR3 contains 16 residues. Germline CDR1 reads SGHAT; CDR2 reads FQNNGV. Written as DNA, the CDR3 is TGTGCCAGCAGCCCCCGACTAGCGGGAGGAAGGTACGAGCAGTACTTC. Amino acid sequence: CASSPRLAGGRYEQYF.

This clone was detected once. This sequence joins TRBV28 and TRBJ2-7; no clear D gene. This CDR3 is 14 amino acids long. Germline V gene lookup returns CDR1 MDHEN and CDR2 SYDVKM. V was shortened by 4 bases and J by 2 bases, with 12 bases between the two germline ends. In DNA, the CDR3 is TGTGCCAGCAGTTCCTCGACTGTTACCTACGAGCAGTACTTC. Translated, it gives CASSSSTVTYEQYF.

This rearrangement joins TRBV7-2 to TRBJ2-3; D gene unclear. CDR3 length equals 13 residues. Germline CDR1 and CDR2: SGHTA and FQGNSA. Trimming removed 5 bases from V and 1 base from J, with 7 bases in between. The CDR3 DNA sequence: TGTGCCAGCAGCAGAGGAGGCACAGATACGCAGTATTTT. It translates to CASSRGGTDTQYF.

The chain is built from TRBV18 and TRBJ2-3; D remains ambiguous. The CDR3 is 15 residues long. The V end was cut by 3 bases, the J end by 3 bases, with 13 bases between. CDR1 is KGHSH, CDR2 LQKENI, per germline. CDR3 sequence (DNA): TGTGCCAGCTCACCCCGCCTACAAGCGACAGATACGCAGTATTTT. This codes for CASSPRLQATDTQYF.

The chain uses TRBV7-3 and TRBJ1-1; D unclear. Germline CDR1 and CDR2: SGHTA and FQGTGA. This CDR3 spans 14 amino acids. Between the trimmed V and J ends, which lost 2 bases and 4 bases, there was a span of 11 bases. DNA of the CDR3: TGTGCCAGCAGCTTAGGTACCCCGGGCACTGAAGCTTTCTTT. It encodes CASSLGTPGTEAFF.

This clone was seen a few times. This chain joins TRBV11-3 and TRBJ2-3; 11 bases align to TRBD2. This CDR3 spans 16 amino acids. The germline gives CDR1 SGHNT, CDR2 YENEEA. J gave up 0 bases and V 5 bases, and 4 bases lay outside the gene matches. CDR3 sequence (DNA): TGTGCCAGCAGCCAAGGGACTAGCGGTAGCACAGATACGCAGTATTTT. Translating gives CASSQGTSGSTDTQYF.

The gene calls are TRBV4-1 and TRBJ2-7; TRBD1 is a possible D gene (6 bases). Germline V gene data show CDR1 as MGHRA and CDR2 as YSYEKL. This CDR3 comprises 15 residues. V lost 0 bases to trimming and J lost 0 bases, with 9 bases between them. CDR3 sequence reads: CASSQELGGSYEQYF. The CDR3 bases are TGCGCCAGCAGCCAAGAGTTAGGGGGCTCCTACGAGCAGTACTTC.

The rearrangement joins TRBV5-6 to TRBJ2-7, with TRBD1 identical over 9 bases. Germline V gives CDR1 SGHDT, CDR2 YYEEEE. The CDR3 sequence is 16 residues long. Unmatched junction bases numbered 8, after V lost 4 bases and J lost 0 bases. In DNA, the CDR3 is TGTGCCAGCAGCGACGAAGGGACAGGGAGCTCCTACGAGCAGTACTTC. Residues: CASSDEGTGSSYEQYF.

This clone was detected only a few times. The chain is built from TRBV2 and TRBJ1-4, with D possibly being TRBD1 (6 bases). In germline, CDR1 is SNHLY, CDR2 FYNNEI. The CDR3 has 13 amino acids. Deletions cut 10 bases from V and 6 bases from J, with 15 bases between. The CDR3 loop is CANSGEQDEKLFF. In DNA, the CDR3 is TGTGCCAACTCAGGGGAACAAGATGAAAAACTGTTTTTT.

The chain combines TRBV6-1 with TRBJ2-2; 11 nucleotides match TRBD1. The ends lost 5 bases at V and 6 bases at J; junction bases unmatched: 2. CDR1 is MNHNS and CDR2 is SASEGT in the germline V gene. The CDR3 is made up of 14 amino acids. CDR3 in amino acids: CASSWDRGSGELFF. CDR3 coding DNA: TGTGCCAGCAGTTGGGACAGGGGGTCCGGGGAGCTGTTTTTT.

There are a few counts of this clone. This chain links TRBV4-2 with TRBJ2-5; tentatively, D is TRBD1 (6 bases). V lost 2 bases to trimming and J lost 7 bases, with 17 bases between them. This CDR3 comprises 15 residues. Germline CDR1 is LGHNA and CDR2 is YNFKEQ. This CDR3 is CASSQLKGETSTQYF. The CDR3 DNA reads as TGTGCCAGCAGCCAACTTAAGGGGGAGACGTCGACCCAGTACTTC.

V is TRBV25-1 and J is TRBJ2-1; 9 bases map to TRBD2. CDR3 size: 14 residues. V gave up 3 bases and J gave up 9 bases; unmatched junction bases: 6. The germline V gene has CDR1 MGHDK and CDR2 SYGVNS. The CDR3 loop is CASSDSGRSREQFF. In DNA form, the CDR3 reads TGTGCCAGCAGTGACAGCGGGAGGTCCCGTGAGCAGTTCTTC.

The chain combines TRBV7-9 with TRBJ1-2; no firm D call. This CDR3 has 13 residues. Per germline, CDR1 SEHNR and CDR2 FQNEAQ (reference sequence). Trimming took off 5 bases at V and 8 bases at J, with 15 bases between the two ends. The CDR3: CASSPDMILGYTF. CDR3 nucleotides: TGTGCCAGCAGCCCAGACATGATTCTAGGCTACACCTTC.